What follows describes a single T cell receptor (beta chain). Antigen: not known. Germline V gives CDR1 SNHLY, CDR2 FYNNEI. The CDR3 sequence is 12 residues long. V was shortened by 2 bases and J by 9 bases, with 8 bases between the two germline ends. The sample belongs to a study of T cell responses to AZD1222 COVID-19 vaccine. Study-wide results and limits: Breadth and depth of Spike-specific TCRs rose after two AZD1222 doses.

Some clones are missing from TCRdb's copy, which holds only in-frame ones; the method was immunoSEQ multiplex PCR. This table holds about 55,000 clones, 87% found once. This TCR came from an adult in good health. The starting material was peripheral blood, obtained on day 0 of AZD1222 vaccination. The V and J genes are TRBV2 and TRBJ1-5; D gene ambiguous. The CDR3 spells CASSESEGPQHF. Written as DNA, the CDR3 is TGTGCCAGCAGTGAATCGGAGGGGCCCCAGCATTTT.